The present T cell receptor beta chain was sequenced within a study of graft-versus-host responses after intestinal transplantation. Sequencing used immunoSEQ multiplex PCR; TCRdb keeps in-frame clones, though not all of them. The sample includes roughly 90,000 clones, 88% of them seen just once. Germline V gene data show CDR1 as MNHEY and CDR2 as SVGAGI. The CDR3 is 13 amino acids. Trimming took 5 bases from V and 5 from J, leaving 12 bases between them. A remark on this clone: What it recognizes is unknown. The sample contains more than one DNA sequence encoding this CDR3.

The sequence was collected from a human donor who was the organ donor for an intestinal transplant. The source was unstimulated CD4+ T cells sorted from spleen or lymph node cells, collected before transplant. The chain combines TRBV6-5 with TRBJ1-2; no firm D call. For the CDR3, the DNA is TGTGCCAGCAGTCCCGATCGAGGATATGGCTACACCTTC. As protein: CASSPDRGYGYTF.